The source of this TCR beta chain is a study of shared clonotypes between healthy human individuals. For this clone: Its antigen remains unidentified.

Losses at the gene ends were 1 base for V and 8 bases for J; bases not matched to a gene: 5. There are 15 residues in the CDR3. Germline CDR1 reads LGHNA; CDR2 reads YNFKEQ. Regarding the study as a whole: Against clonotypes common to all four donors, non-shared ones had lower generation probabilities. Clonotype sharing among donors, it was expected, would be affected by sequencing depth. Researchers found naive subsets generally carried larger estimated richness than memory subsets.

Here immunoSEQ multiplex PCR was the method, and the copy in TCRdb shows in-frame clones only, minus some. This sample has more than 550,000 clones; roughly 72% occur once, and the top ten carry under 2%. Input material: memory CD4+ T cells sorted from blood. Subset: CD45RA-negative fraction. The chain employs TRBV4-2 and TRBJ2-1, with TRBD2 matching 10 bases. This TCR derives from a woman in her 30s in good health. The CDR3 reads CASSQGASGSYEQFF. CDR3 nucleotides: TGTGCCAGCAGCCAAGGGGCTAGCGGGAGTTATGAGCAGTTCTTC.